This TCR beta chain was found in a study of blood T cell repertoires in COVID-19. In the study overall: Sites in the United States, Italy and Spain provided acute and convalescent COVID-19 samples.

Germline CDR1 is MNHNS and CDR2 is SASEGT. V shed 4 bases and J shed 1 base, with 17 bases lying between them. The CDR3 length is 17 residues. Original analysis: Using reference gene primer amplification, nucleated cell counts were estimated. Here immunoSEQ multiplex PCR was the method, and the copy in TCRdb shows in-frame clones only, minus some. V and J calls and clone size are copied from that table; D and trimming were computed from the DNA. The sample carries 150,000 or so clones, 80% to 90% recorded once. The rearrangement uses TRBV6-1 and TRBJ2-1; perhaps TRBD1 as D (6 bases). The specimen sequenced was peripheral blood. The source of this sequence is a man in his late teens or twenties with COVID-19, enrolled during active disease. The chain's CDR3 is CASSGKTGRRSYNEQFF. CDR3 DNA sequence: TGTGCCAGCAGTGGAAAGACAGGAAGGAGGTCCTACAATGAGCAGTTCTTC.